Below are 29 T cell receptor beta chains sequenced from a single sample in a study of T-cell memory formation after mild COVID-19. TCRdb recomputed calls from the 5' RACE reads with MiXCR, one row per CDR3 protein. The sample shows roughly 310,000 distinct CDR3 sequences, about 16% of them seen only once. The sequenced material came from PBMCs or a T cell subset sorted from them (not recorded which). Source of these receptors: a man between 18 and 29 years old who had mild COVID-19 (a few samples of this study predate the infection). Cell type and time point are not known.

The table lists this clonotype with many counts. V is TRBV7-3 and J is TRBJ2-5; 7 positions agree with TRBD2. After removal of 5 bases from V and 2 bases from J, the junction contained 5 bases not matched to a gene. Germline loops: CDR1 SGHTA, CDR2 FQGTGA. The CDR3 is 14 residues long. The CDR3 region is CASSPIGGQETQYF. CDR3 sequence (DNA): TGTGCCAGCAGCCCGATCGGGGGGCAAGAGACCCAGTACTTC.

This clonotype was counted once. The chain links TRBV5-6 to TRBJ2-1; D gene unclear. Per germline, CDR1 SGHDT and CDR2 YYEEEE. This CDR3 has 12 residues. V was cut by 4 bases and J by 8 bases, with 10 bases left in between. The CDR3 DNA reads TGTGCCAGCAGCCAGGCGGATGATGAGCAGTTCTTC. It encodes CASSQADDEQFF.

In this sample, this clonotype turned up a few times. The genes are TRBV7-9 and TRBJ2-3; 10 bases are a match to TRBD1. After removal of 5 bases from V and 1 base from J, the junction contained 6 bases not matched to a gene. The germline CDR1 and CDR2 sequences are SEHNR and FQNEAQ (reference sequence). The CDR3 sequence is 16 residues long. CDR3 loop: CASSLTGTGGTDTQYF. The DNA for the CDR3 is TGTGCCAGCAGCCTAACCGGGACAGGGGGCACAGATACGCAGTATTTT.

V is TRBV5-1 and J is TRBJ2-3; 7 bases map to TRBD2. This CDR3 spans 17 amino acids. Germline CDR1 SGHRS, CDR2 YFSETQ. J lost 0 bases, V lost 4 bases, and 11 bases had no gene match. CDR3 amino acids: CASSPVGSGASTDTQYF. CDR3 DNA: TGCGCCAGCAGCCCTGTGGGAAGCGGGGCTAGCACAGATACGCAGTATTTT.

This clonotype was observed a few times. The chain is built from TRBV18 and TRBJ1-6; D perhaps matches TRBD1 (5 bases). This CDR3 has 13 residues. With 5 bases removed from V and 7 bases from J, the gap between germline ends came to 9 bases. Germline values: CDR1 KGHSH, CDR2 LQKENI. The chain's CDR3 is CASSTDSNSPLHF. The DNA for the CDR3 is TGTGCCAGCTCAACCGACAGCAATTCACCCCTCCACTTT. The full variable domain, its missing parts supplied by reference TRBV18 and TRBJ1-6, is NAGVMQNPRHLVRRRGQEARLRCSPMKGHSHVYWYRQLPEEGLKFMVYLQKENIIDESGMPKERFSAEFPKEGPSILRIQQVVRGDSAAYFCASSTDSNSPLHFGNGTRLTVT.

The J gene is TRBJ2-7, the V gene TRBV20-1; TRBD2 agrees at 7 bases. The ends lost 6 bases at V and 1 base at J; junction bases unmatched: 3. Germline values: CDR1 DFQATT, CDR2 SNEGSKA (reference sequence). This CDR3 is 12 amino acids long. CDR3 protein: CSAWDYSYEQYF. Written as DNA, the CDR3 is TGCAGTGCCTGGGACTATTCCTACGAGCAGTACTTC.

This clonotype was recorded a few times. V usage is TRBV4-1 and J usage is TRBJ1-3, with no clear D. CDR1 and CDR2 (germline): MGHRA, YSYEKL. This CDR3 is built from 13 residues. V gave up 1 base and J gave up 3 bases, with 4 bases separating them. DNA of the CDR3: TGCGCCAGCAGCCAAGTTGATGGAAACACCATATATTTT. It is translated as CASSQVDGNTIYF.

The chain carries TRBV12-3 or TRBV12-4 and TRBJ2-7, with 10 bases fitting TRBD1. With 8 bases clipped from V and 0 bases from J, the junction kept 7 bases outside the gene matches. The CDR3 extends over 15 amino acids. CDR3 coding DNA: TGTGCCAGCGCCCTAGGGACAGGGGTCTCCTACGAGCAGTACGTC. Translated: CASALGTGVSYEQYV.

CDR3 protein: CASSQEWASGAYEQYF. The CDR3 nucleotides are TGCGCCAGCAGCCAAGAATGGGCTAGCGGAGCGTACGAGCAGTACTTC. V usage is TRBV4-1 and J usage is TRBJ2-7; 7 bases are shared with TRBD2. J gave up 4 bases and V 0 bases, and 9 bases lay outside the gene matches. CDR3 length equals 16 residues. Germline values: CDR1 MGHRA, CDR2 YSYEKL.

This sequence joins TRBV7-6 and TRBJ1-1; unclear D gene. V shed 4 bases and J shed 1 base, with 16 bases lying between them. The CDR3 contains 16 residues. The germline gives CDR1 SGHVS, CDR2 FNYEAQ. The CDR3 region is CASSSFGEHSNTEAFF. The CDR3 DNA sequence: TGTGCCAGCAGCTCTTTCGGGGAACACTCGAACACTGAAGCTTTCTTT.

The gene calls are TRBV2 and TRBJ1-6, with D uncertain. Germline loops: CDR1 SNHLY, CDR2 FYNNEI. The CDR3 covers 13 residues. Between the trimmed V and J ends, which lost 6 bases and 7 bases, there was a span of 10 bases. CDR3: CASRRFENSPLHF. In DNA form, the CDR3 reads TGTGCCAGCAGAAGGTTCGAAAATTCACCCCTCCACTTT.

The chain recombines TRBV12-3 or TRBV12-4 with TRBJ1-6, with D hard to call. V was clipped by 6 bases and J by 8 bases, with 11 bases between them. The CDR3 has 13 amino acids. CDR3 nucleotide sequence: TGTGCCAGCAGGGCTAGGTGGGATTCACCCCTCCACTTT. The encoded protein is CASRARWDSPLHF.

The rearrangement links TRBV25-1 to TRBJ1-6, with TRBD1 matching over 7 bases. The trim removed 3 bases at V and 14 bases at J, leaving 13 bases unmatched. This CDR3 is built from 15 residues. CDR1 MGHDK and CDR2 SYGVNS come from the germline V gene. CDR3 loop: CASSDLATGIRSLHF. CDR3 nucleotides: TGTGCCAGCAGTGACCTGGCGACAGGGATTCGGTCCCTCCACTTT.

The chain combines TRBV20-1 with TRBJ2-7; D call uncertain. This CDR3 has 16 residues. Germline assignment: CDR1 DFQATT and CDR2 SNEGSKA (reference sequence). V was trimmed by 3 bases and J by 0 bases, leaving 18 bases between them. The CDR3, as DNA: TGCAGTGCTAGCTCGCCAGCCGGTCTGAGCTCCTACGAGCAGTACTTC. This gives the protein CSASSPAGLSSYEQYF.

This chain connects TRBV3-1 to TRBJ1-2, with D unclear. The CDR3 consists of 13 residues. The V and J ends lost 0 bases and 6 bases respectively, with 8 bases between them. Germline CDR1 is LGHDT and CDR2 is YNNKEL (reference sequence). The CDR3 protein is CASSQDLVDGYTF. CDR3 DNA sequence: TGTGCCAGCAGCCAAGATCTAGTGGATGGCTACACCTTC.

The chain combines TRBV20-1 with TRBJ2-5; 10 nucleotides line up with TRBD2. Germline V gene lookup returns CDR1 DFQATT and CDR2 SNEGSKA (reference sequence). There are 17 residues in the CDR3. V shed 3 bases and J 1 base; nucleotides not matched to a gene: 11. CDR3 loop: CSASLTFSGGRQETQYF. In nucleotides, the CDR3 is TGCAGTGCTAGTCTGACCTTTAGCGGGGGGCGCCAAGAGACCCAGTACTTC.

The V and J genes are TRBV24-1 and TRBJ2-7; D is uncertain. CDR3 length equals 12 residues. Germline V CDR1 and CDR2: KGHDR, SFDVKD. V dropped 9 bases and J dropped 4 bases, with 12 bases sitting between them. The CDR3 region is CATGNRVYEQYV. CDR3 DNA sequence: TGTGCCACCGGCAACCGGGTTTACGAGCAGTACGTC.

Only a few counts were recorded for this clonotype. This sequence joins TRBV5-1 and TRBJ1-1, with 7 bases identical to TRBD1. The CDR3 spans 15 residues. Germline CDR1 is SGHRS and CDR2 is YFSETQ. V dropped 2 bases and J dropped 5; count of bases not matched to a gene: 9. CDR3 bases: TGCGCCAGCAGCTTACAACCAGGGGGAGTTACTGAAGCTTTCTTT. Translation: CASSLQPGGVTEAFF.

The CDR3 loop is CASSRGTAVSQETQYF. Written as DNA, the CDR3 is TGTGCCAGCAGCCGAGGGACCGCTGTGAGCCAAGAGACCCAGTACTTC. The chain couples TRBV11-2 to TRBJ2-5; D may be TRBD1 or TRBD2 (5 bases each). Germline-derived CDR1 and CDR2 are SGHAT and FQNNGV. The V gene lost 5 bases and the J gene lost 1 base, with 17 bases spanning the gap. This CDR3 region has 16 residues.

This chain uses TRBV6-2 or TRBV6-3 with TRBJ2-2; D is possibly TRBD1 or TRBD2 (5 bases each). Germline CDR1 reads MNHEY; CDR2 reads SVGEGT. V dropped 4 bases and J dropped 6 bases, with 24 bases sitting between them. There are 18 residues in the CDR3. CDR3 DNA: TGTGCCAGCAGTTTAGGGGCCGTGGGACCGACGGGTCCCGGGGAGCTGTTTTTT. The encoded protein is CASSLGAVGPTGPGELFF.

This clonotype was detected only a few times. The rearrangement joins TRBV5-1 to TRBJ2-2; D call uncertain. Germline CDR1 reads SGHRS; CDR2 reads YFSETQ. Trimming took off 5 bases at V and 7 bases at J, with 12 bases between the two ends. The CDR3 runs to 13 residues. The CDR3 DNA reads TGCGCCAGCAGTATGGAAATAAGCGGGGAGCTGTTTTTT. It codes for CASSMEISGELFF. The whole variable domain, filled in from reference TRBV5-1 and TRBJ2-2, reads KAGVTQTPRYLIKTRGQQVTLSCSPISGHRSVSWYQQTPGQGLQFLFEYFSETQRNKGNFPGRFSGRQFSNSRSEMNVSTLELGDSALYLCASSMEISGELFFGEGSRLTVL.

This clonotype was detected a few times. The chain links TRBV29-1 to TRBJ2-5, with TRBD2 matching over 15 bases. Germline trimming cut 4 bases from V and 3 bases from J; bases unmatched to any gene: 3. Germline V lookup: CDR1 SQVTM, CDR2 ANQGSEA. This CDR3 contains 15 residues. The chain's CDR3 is CSVAGTSGGKETQYF. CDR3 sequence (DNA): TGCAGCGTTGCCGGGACTAGCGGGGGGAAAGAGACCCAGTACTTC.

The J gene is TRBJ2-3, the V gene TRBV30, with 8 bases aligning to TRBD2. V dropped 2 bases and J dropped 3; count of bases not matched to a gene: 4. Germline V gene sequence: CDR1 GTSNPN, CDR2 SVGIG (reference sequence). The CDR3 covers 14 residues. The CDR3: CAWSKKRGTDTQYF. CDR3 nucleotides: TGTGCCTGGAGTAAAAAGCGGGGGACAGATACGCAGTATTTT.

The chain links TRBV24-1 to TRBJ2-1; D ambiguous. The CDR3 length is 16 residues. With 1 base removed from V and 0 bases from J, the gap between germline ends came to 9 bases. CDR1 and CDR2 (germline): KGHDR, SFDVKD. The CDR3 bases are TGTGCCACCAGTGATTTAAGGGATAGCTCCTACAATGAGCAGTTCTTC. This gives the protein CATSDLRDSSYNEQFF.

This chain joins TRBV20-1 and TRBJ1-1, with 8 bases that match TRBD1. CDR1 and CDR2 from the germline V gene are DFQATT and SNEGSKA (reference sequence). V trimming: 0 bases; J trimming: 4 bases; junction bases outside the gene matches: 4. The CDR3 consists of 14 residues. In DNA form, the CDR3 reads TGCAGTGCTAGAGAAAGGACAGGGTCCACTGAAGCTTTCTTT. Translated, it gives CSARERTGSTEAFF.

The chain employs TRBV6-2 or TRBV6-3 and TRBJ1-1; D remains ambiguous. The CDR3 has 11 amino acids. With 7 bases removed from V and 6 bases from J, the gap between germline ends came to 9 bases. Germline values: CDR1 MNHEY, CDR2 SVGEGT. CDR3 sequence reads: CASNSVSEAFF. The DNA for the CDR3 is TGTGCCAGCAATTCGGTGTCTGAAGCTTTCTTT.

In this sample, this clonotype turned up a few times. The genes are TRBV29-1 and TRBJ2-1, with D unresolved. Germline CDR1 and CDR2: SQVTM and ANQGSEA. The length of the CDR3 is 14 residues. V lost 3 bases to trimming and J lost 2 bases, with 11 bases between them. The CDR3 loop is CSVEVPRPYNEQFF. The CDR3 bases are TGCAGCGTTGAGGTCCCCCGACCCTACAATGAGCAGTTCTTC.

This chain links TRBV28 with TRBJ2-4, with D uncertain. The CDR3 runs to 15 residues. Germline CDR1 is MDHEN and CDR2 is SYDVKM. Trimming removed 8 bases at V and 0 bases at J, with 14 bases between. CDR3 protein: CASGVRRLAKNIQYF. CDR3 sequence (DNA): TGTGCCAGCGGGGTGCGTCGGCTAGCCAAAAACATTCAGTACTTC. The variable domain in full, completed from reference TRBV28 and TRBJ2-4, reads DVKVTQSSRYLVKRTGEKVFLECVQDMDHENMFWYRQDPGLGLRLIYFSYDVKMKEKGDIPEGYSVSREKKERFSLILESASTNQTSMYLCASGVRRLAKNIQYFGAGTRLSVL.

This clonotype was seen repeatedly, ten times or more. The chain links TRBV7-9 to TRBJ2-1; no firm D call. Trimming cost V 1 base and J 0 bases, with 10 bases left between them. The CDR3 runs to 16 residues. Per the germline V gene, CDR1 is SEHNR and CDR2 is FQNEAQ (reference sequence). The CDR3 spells CASSLVSLSSYNEQFF. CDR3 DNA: TGTGCCAGCAGCTTAGTCTCCCTCAGCTCCTACAATGAGCAGTTCTTC.